This T cell receptor beta chain is drawn from a study of cytomegalovirus exposure and HLA in healthy donors. Study details: The 120 or so validation repertoires were reported in a later analysis to have been generated on the same platform as the approximately 600 first-cohort repertoires.

Sequenced by immunoSEQ multiplex PCR; TCRdb stores in-frame clones only, minus some. The table lists approximately 280,000 clones, around 87% of them singletons. The CDR3 loop spans 14 amino acids. Germline lookup yields CDR1 MNHEY and CDR2 SMNVEV (reference sequence). The ends were cut back, 6 bases at V and 7 bases at J, with 16 bases in the middle. The study drew the donors from its approximately 110-subject validation cohort, separate from the approximately 700-subject first cohort. The sequenced sample was PBMCs. The chain combines TRBV27 with TRBJ1-5, with D possibly being TRBD1 (5 bases). The clonotype originates from a woman under 30 in good health and CMV-seronegative. The CDR3 loop reads CASRTGGREQPQHF. CDR3 bases: TGTGCCAGCAGGACCGGGGGTAGAGAGCAGCCCCAGCATTTT.